The T cell receptor beta chain under discussion was sequenced for a study of blood T cells in healthy people across ages. Study-wide points: Age advanced and TCR beta diversity per million T cells fell, roughly linearly.

To note about this clonotype: The antigen remains undetermined.

Next came a second PCR, run for about 6 to 12 cycles, which used a sample-barcoded 5' primer along with a J-beta primer mix. One entry per CDR3 protein results from TCRdb running MiXCR on the 5' RACE reads. Altogether 650,000 to 1,000,000 distinct CDR3 sequences are present, 36% being singletons, with the ten largest covering 10% to 15%. The sample comprised blood. The receptor was derived from a man younger than 35 in good health.

CDR3 nucleotide sequence: TGTGCCAGCAGCCAAGAACGGAATTCACCCCTCCACTTT. Its translation: CASSQERNSPLHF. The J gene is TRBJ1-6, the V gene TRBV4-2; no definite D call. Germline CDR1 and CDR2: LGHNA and YNFKEQ. V gave up 0 bases and J gave up 7 bases, with 4 bases separating them. The CDR3 extends over 13 amino acids.